Detailed here is one T cell receptor beta chain. Antigen specificity is unknown. Trimming at V came to 2 bases and at J to 4 bases, leaving 8 bases not matched to a gene. The CDR3 extends over 15 amino acids. Germline-derived CDR1 and CDR2 are SGDLS and YYNGEE. This entry is derived from a study of cytomegalovirus exposure and HLA in healthy donors. General study results and limits: Both high specificity and high sensitivity reportedly marked the classifier's diagnosis of cytomegalovirus status. Overall, around 160 TCR beta chains were annotated as cytomegalovirus-associated. Despite most TCR sequences being rare, some public TCRs occurred in many donors.

Data came from immunoSEQ multiplex PCR; TCRdb stores just in-frame clones and leaves some out. The table includes more than 140,000 clones, around 90% detected once. Donors came from a validation cohort of about 120 subjects, distinct from the first 666-subject cohort. This chain links TRBV9 with TRBJ2-5; 7 bases align to TRBD1. This clonotype was obtained from a woman between 18 and 29 years old in good health and CMV-seropositive. Sequencing input: PBMCs. The CDR3 sequence is CASSVQTGPAETQYF. CDR3 DNA sequence: TGTGCCAGCAGCGTCCAGACAGGGCCAGCAGAGACCCAGTACTTC.